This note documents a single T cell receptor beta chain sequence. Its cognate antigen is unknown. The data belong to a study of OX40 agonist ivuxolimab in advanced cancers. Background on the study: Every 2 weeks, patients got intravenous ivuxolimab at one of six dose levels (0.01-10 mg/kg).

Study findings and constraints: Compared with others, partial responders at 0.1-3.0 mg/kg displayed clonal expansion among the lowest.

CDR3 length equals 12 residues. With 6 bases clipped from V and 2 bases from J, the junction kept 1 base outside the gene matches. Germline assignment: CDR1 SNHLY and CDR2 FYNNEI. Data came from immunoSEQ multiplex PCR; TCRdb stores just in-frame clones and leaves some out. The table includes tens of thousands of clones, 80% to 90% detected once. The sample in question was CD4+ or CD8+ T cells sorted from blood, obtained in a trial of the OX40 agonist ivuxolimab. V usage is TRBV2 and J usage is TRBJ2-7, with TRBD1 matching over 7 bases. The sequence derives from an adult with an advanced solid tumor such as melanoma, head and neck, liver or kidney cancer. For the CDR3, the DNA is TGTGCCAGCAGGCAGGGGGCCTACGAGCAGTACTTC. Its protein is CASRQGAYEQYF.